This TCR beta chain emerged from a study of T-cell memory formation after mild COVID-19. Whole-study findings and limits: CD4+ contracting clones were found mainly in CM and EM, and CD8+ ones in EMRA.

One entry per CDR3 protein, called by TCRdb with MiXCR from the 5' RACE reads. The data show just under 150,000 distinct CDR3 sequences, 15% to 20% seen once. Notes on this clonotype: The antigen is undetermined.

The CDR3 spans 16 residues. Trimming cost V 3 bases and J 4 bases, with 16 bases left between them. Germline CDR1 reads SGHKS; CDR2 reads YYEKEE (reference sequence). This TCR was recovered from an adult woman who had mild COVID-19 (a few samples of this study predate the infection). Cell type and time point are not known. The genes are TRBV5-5 and TRBJ2-2; D remains unclear. The sample was PBMCs or a T cell subset sorted from them (not recorded which). In DNA form, the CDR3 reads TGTGCCAGCAGCTCTCGTCCAGCCAGAACCACCGGGGAGCTGTTTTTT. Translation gives CASSSRPARTTGELFF.